Each of the 10 T cell receptor beta chains below was sequenced from the same sample in a study of cytotoxic CD8 clonotypes in ibrutinib-treated CLL (dated by TCRdb to about 2021). Library preparation used the immunoSEQ multiplex PCR assay. The table comes from immuneACCESS by way of TCRdb, which keeps in-frame sequences with V and J called. Part of the clones is missing from these tables; in studies checked, under half for an unresolved V gene and the rest for unknown reasons. This sample has about 140,000 clones in its table, and about 91% of those were observed once. 10% to 14% of the sample rests with the top ten. The time point label, as the study defines it: approximately eleven months on ibrutinib. The material was PBMCs, obtained after 12 months of ibrutinib treatment. The origin of the receptors is a human donor with chronic lymphocytic leukemia.

V gene TRBV6-6 combines with J gene TRBJ1-1; tentatively, D is TRBD1 (6 bases). Germline V gene lookup returns CDR1 MNHNY and CDR2 SVGAGI (reference sequence). The CDR3 totals 15 residues. V dropped 7 bases and J dropped 4 bases, with 19 bases sitting between them. The CDR3 region is CASNTDSRGGTEAFF. The CDR3 DNA is TGTGCCAGCAATACGGACTCGAGGGGGGGCACTGAAGCTTTCTTT.

This sequence joins TRBV2 and TRBJ2-5; tentatively, D is TRBD1 or TRBD2 (5 bases each). CDR1 SNHLY and CDR2 FYNNEI come from the germline V gene. Trimming stripped 6 bases from V and 5 bases from J, with 13 bases between. The CDR3 runs 13 residues. The CDR3 sequence: CASRGPDRETQYF. The CDR3 region has the DNA TGTGCCAGCAGGGGACCAGATAGGGAGACCCAGTACTTC.

This chain joins TRBV28 and TRBJ2-5; TRBD2 matches at 9 bases. CDR3 length: 14 residues. The junction had 9 bases not matched to a gene; V was cut back by 6 bases and J by 7 bases. From germline, CDR1 is MDHEN and CDR2 SYDVKM. CDR3: CASSLVGLALTQYF. CDR3 nucleotide sequence: TGTGCCAGCAGCCTGGTGGGACTAGCCCTGACCCAGTACTTC. Full variable domain (outside the CDR3, taken from reference TRBV28 and TRBJ2-5): DVKVTQSSRYLVKRTGEKVFLECVQDMDHENMFWYRQDPGLGLRLIYFSYDVKMKEKGDIPEGYSVSREKKERFSLILESASTNQTSMYLCASSLVGLALTQYFGPGTRLLVL.

The rearrangement joins TRBV30 to TRBJ2-3; D not resolved. The CDR3 is 16 amino acids. Per the germline V gene, CDR1 is GTSNPN and CDR2 is SVGIG (reference sequence). Trimming took off 0 bases at V and 3 bases at J, with 16 bases between the two ends. The CDR3 bases are TGTGCCTGGAGTGTATCATGGCCGGTCGCGACAGATACGCAGTATTTT. This translates into CAWSVSWPVATDTQYF.

The chain links TRBV9 to TRBJ2-3; 9 nucleotides line up with TRBD1. CDR3 size: 15 residues. Germline loops: CDR1 SGDLS, CDR2 YYNGEE. After removal of 3 bases from V and 9 bases from J, the junction contained 11 bases not matched to a gene. CDR3 coding DNA: TGTGCCAGCAGCGGACCGGGACAGGGTGATCCCACGCAGTATTTT. Translation: CASSGPGQGDPTQYF.

The chain links TRBV23-1 to TRBJ2-6; D is ambiguous. TRBV23-1 is marked as an open reading frame, function uncertain. Between the trimmed V and J ends, which lost 8 bases and 4 bases, there was a span of 15 bases. The CDR3 loop spans 15 amino acids. The CDR3 DNA follows: TGCGCCAGCTCCGCGAGGTGGACCGGGGCCAACGTCCTGACTTTC. Translating it yields CASSARWTGANVLTF.

This chain uses TRBV6-6 with TRBJ1-2; 8 nucleotides agree with TRBD1. CDR1 is MNHNY, CDR2 SVGAGI, per germline (reference sequence). CDR3 length: 16 amino acids. Germline trimming cut 0 bases from V and 6 bases from J; bases unmatched to any gene: 9. The CDR3 DNA reads TGTGCCAGCAGTTACTCGAGGTCAGGGGGCGACGATGGCTACACCTTC. It yields the protein CASSYSRSGGDDGYTF.

The V and J genes are TRBV18 and TRBJ2-5; 7 nucleotides align to TRBD1. The CDR3 covers 13 residues. Germline V gene data show CDR1 as KGHSH and CDR2 as LQKENI. The V and J ends lost 4 bases and 2 bases, in that order; junction bases with no gene match: 1. The CDR3 nucleotides read TGTGCCAGCTCACTGGGACAGCAAGAGACCCAGTACTTC. Translating gives CASSLGQQETQYF.

Concerning this clone: The DNA is left out, because the CDR3 cannot be placed on it with certainty; the CDR3 is given as TCRdb lists it. This chain links TRBV14 with TRBJ2-7; TRBD1 is the table's D call and was not checked against the DNA. Germline V lookup: CDR1 SGHDN, CDR2 FVKESK. The length of the CDR3 is 13 amino acids, counting both ends. The CDR3 region is CASSQDFGTGASF.

The chain recombines TRBV5-1 with TRBJ2-1, with D possibly called TRBD1 or TRBD2 (5 bases each). Germline V CDR1 and CDR2: SGHRS, YFSETQ. Trimming took off 1 base at V and 8 bases at J, with 16 bases between the two ends. The CDR3 is 15 residues long. In DNA, the CDR3 is TGCGCCAGCAGCTTGACTGGGACCCCCGAAGATGAGCAGTTCTTC. Amino acids: CASSLTGTPEDEQFF.